The source of this T cell receptor (beta chain) is a study of blood T cell repertoires in COVID-19. Germline V lookup: CDR1 SGDLS, CDR2 YYNGEE. The length of the CDR3 is 17 residues. V was clipped by 0 bases and J by 6 bases; unmatched bases: 13. The table came from immunoSEQ multiplex PCR; TCRdb's copy has only in-frame clones and leaves some out. Of some 33,000 clones in the sample, about nine tenths were seen once. The TCR was taken from a human donor in a cohort sampled during active COVID-19. Input material: peripheral blood. The chain is built from TRBV9 and TRBJ2-3; 7 bases are shared with TRBD2. The CDR3 reads CASSVVPGGSSVDTQYF. CDR3 nucleotides: TGTGCCAGCAGCGTAGTGCCGGGGGGTTCTTCAGTGGATACGCAGTATTTT.